This TCR beta chain is drawn from a study of blood T cell repertoires in COVID-19. Looking at the study overall: Whether acute or convalescent, the COVID-19 samples came from the United States, Italy and Spain. T cells, B-cell-depleted T cells, or PBMCs provided the cDNA or gDNA that served as material.

The V end was cut by 1 base, the J end by 3 bases, with 8 bases between. CDR3 size: 14 residues. Germline CDR1 reads KGHDR; CDR2 reads SFDVKD. Here immunoSEQ multiplex PCR was the method, and the copy in TCRdb shows in-frame clones only, minus some. The data hold 200,000 to 250,000 clones, with 81% observed a single time. V is TRBV24-1 and J is TRBJ2-5; perhaps TRBD2 as D (6 bases). The source is an elderly woman with COVID-19, enrolled during active disease. Sequencing was performed on peripheral blood. The CDR3 reads CATSDFGGKETQYF. DNA of the CDR3: TGTGCCACCAGTGATTTTGGCGGGAAAGAGACCCAGTACTTC.